A single T cell receptor beta chain is shown here with its context. This clone was picked up one time. Its target antigen remains unknown. Per-base quality was not reported, and no clone a single base away is much larger than it. The data belong to a study of cytomegalovirus exposure and HLA in healthy donors (dated 2017 in TCRdb). The study in broad terms: An earlier analysis of approximately 640 of the donors reported more than 250 Gb of sequence data and some 100 million unique TCR beta sequences from 150 million to 200 million T cells. Typing coverage varied by locus: about 620-640 donors for A, B, C, DRB1 and DQB1; more than 500 for DQA1; more than 600 for DPA1; roughly 450 for DPB1. On average, approximately 250,000 unique TCR beta nucleotide sequences were sequenced per donor among some 420 genotyped donors of the cohort, with roughly a sixth of those sequences being non-productive. An early release covering roughly 600 HLA-typed donors comprised about 300 gigabases of sequencing data and around 85 million unique TCR sequences. Donor age, sex, ethnicity and CMV serostatus were collected together with the repertoire data. The study combined high-throughput TCR immunosequencing, statistical association of individual TCRs with disease status, and machine learning to predict cytomegalovirus infection status. Among the roughly 430 genotyped donors, approximately 76% belonged to the genetic ancestry cluster associated with self-reported Caucasian donors. All discovery cohort repertoires had been generated using a single sequencing platform. The study aimed to test whether cataloging public T cell receptors could reveal signatures of past pathogen exposure. Using immunosequencing, the study profiled T cell repertoires from 550 to 750 subjects and related those repertoires to cytomegalovirus serostatus. A separate validation cohort of 100 to 150 different subjects was used in addition to the approximately 670-subject first cohort. In the later analysis, no new phenotypic data were used to find candidate immune exposures; instead, reliance was placed on TCR beta sequences and their occurrence across donors. In a later analysis, previously published TCR beta repertoires from 666 donors were re-analyzed and high-resolution HLA genotyping was added so that TCR occurrence patterns could be studied. A later genetic analysis used genome-wide SNP genotypes for 398 of the 666 donors, treating that subset as a discovery cohort. HLA typing included class I and class II loci at four-digit resolution. Because of strong linkage in the cohort, 5 or 6 DR-DQ haplotypes were treated as single units for association and clustering. In an earlier analysis of several hundred of the donors, high-throughput TCR beta sequencing was used to judge whether each TCR beta V gene segment behaved as functional or pseudogenic. Summary of the overall study and its limitations: The sequencing pipeline was judged likely to have produced a cluster of highly shared sequence variants as a technical artifact. Across donors, most TCR sequences were observed very rarely, whereas some public TCRs were present in many individuals. In an earlier analysis of over 550 of the donors, most TCR beta V segments were observed in productive rearrangements about 90% or about 30% of the time, broadly matching IMGT annotations. Only TCR beta chains were sequenced in this cohort, and the absence of alpha or paired-chain data limited detectable features. According to a later genetic analysis, donors in an Asian-associated ancestry cluster had fewer N-insertions in productive TCRs than the roughly 700-donor mean. Some IMGT-functional V segments, including TRBV6-2 and TRBV6-3, could not be told apart with the 87-base-pair reads, so those segments were excluded. Because counts were too low, 15 to 20 rarely observed V segments, including chromosome 9 orphons, were excluded from the earlier analysis of several hundred of the donors. According to a later analysis, TCR association rates differed among HLA loci, with DRB1 alleles showing the most associated TCRs and HLA-C alleles showing the fewest. Immune exposure information for the cohort was limited to CMV serostatus. Cytomegalovirus status was reported to be diagnosed by the classifier with high specificity and sensitivity in both the original and validation cohorts. In a later analysis, HLA-associated TCR beta chains showed more clonal expansion and lower generation probabilities than non-associated chains that were equally common. According to a later analysis, parvovirus B19, influenza, CMV and Epstein-Barr virus appeared linked to several top co-occurrence clusters. A further reported finding was that TCR beta sequences accurately predicted the HLA-A and HLA-B alleles for most subjects in the first cohort. In the study, approximately 160 TCR beta chains were listed as associated with cytomegalovirus. Most CMV-associated TCR beta chains appeared to be HLA-restricted in a later analysis, and the HLA associations seemed to be driven largely by CMV exposure. According to the authors, the approach could potentially be generalized to other disease states and immunological phenotypes. HLA typing was unavailable for some donors at each locus, so association tests used only the typed subset. The presence/absence analyses assumed that sequencing depth was roughly uniform across donors, and that assumption may not be true. When HLA alleles, especially DR and DQ, strongly co-occurred, TCR associations were difficult to assign to individual alleles. V-gene and J-gene trimming of TCR beta chains was associated with a missense DCLRE1C variant in a later genetic analysis, and the association was replicated in an independent cohort. In vitro tests confirmed that a few of the cytomegalovirus-associated TCR beta chains recognize cytomegalovirus antigens. Linkage disequilibrium might explain the correlated functional status among segregating V segments, but an unknown experimental factor could not be ruled out. At a false discovery rate of 0.05, a later analysis linked under 20,000 TCR beta sequences to specific HLA alleles.

The cohort was made up of around 720 healthy bone marrow donors. At the time of sampling, every cohort member was nominally healthy, though immune exposures that went unrecorded were likely present. The donor tested CMV seropositive, placing the donor among the 250 to 350 seropositive members of the cohort. Each donor provided a peripheral blood sample, and peripheral blood mononuclear cells were used for TCR beta sequencing. The Qiagen DNeasy Blood Extraction Kit was used to extract genomic DNA from the blood cell samples. Receptors were amplified or captured by the immunoSEQ multiplex PCR assay. For the multiplex PCR, a mixture combining 60 forward primers for TCR Vbeta segments and 13 reverse primers for TCR Jbeta segments was used. The CDR3 region of rearranged TCR beta genes was amplified from genomic DNA by a multiplex PCR assay. The Illumina HiSeq System was used to sequence the amplified TCR beta libraries as 87-base-pair reads. Regarding the original processing steps: Across the roughly 600 repertoires, a later analysis counted tens of millions of unique TCR beta chains, roughly 11 million of which were shared by at least two donors. To remove PCR and sequencing errors, raw reads were error-corrected and collapsed into unique sequences using a nearest-neighbor algorithm that merged closely related sequences. CDR3 sequences were aligned to IMGT reference sequences to assign V, D and J gene segments. For a sequence to be retained, a match of at least six nucleotides was required to both a V gene segment and a J gene segment. Rearrangements were called productive when the CDR3 lacked stop codons and stayed in frame with V and J; all others were non-productive. CDR3 was defined according to IMGT convention as the region running from the second conserved V-encoded cysteine to the conserved J-encoded phenylalanine. The earlier analysis of 587 of the donors excluded sequences that lacked an unambiguous match to a single V gene segment. An earlier analysis of about 590 of the donors classified V segments as functional when productive rearrangements were above 56.7% and as segregating when the standard deviation between donors was above 5%. A statistical classification framework was developed to diagnose cytomegalovirus status using the catalog of TCR beta chain sequences. A later analysis assigned V and J genes by comparing TCR nucleotide sequences with IMGT/GENE-DB human TR gene sequences. A later analysis assigned CDR3 sequences and most-parsimonious VDJ recombination scenarios with the TCRdist pipeline. In a later analysis, every TCR beta chain was defined by the combination of its CDR3 amino acid sequence and its V-gene family, and reads without a unique V-gene family were dropped. A later analysis removed 592 highly shared, low-generation-probability nucleotide sequences to deal with suspected cross-contamination and a sequencing artifact. In a later analysis, a clonal expansion index for each public chain was calculated from normalized within-repertoire ranks of inferred template counts. A later analysis computed generation probabilities with a VDJ recombination model fitted to out-of-frame rearrangements, and checked the results against IGoR. In a later analysis, hypergeometric tests were used to score TCR-TCR, TCR-HLA and TCR-CMV co-occurrence, with a repertoire-size bias correction applied to TCR pairs. A later analysis estimated false discovery rates by permuting HLA or CMV assignments 20 times. In a later analysis, co-occurring TCRs were grouped using DBSCAN, with TCRdist sequence similarity added in when clustering inside HLA-allele-positive subsets. Repertoires with fewer than 30,000 or more than 120,000 public chains, plus five repertoires with anomalous nucleotide sharing, were excluded from co-occurrence clustering. TCRdb re-hosts the immuneACCESS table, in-frame sequences only. Its copies lack some clones; in the studies checked, an unresolved V gene accounts for under half of them, and the cause for the rest is not known. V and J calls and clone size are copied from that table; D and trimming were computed from the DNA. The sample table records about 170,000 clones; about 85% of these occur just once. In total, the top ten clones hold around 2.5% of the sample.

The germline V gene supplies CDR1 SGDLS and CDR2 YYNGEE. From its cysteine to its phenylalanine, the CDR3 spans 14 amino acids. The CDR3 DNA has 42 bases and is translated from base 1. V is cut by 0 bases and J by 9 bases, and the space between the germline ends is 14 bases. Here the chain combines TRBV9 and TRBJ2-3; 5 matching bases give a weak D call of TRBD1. The receptor was derived from a man aged 25 to 40 in good health and CMV-seropositive. Sample: PBMCs. The CDR3 region has the sequence CASSVAWGAHTQYF. The nucleotides read TGTGCCAGCAGCGTAGCCTGGGGCGCCCACACGCAGTATTTT. Full variable domain (CDR3 extended with the reference TRBV9 and TRBJ2-3 proteins): DSGVTQTPKHLITATGQRVTLRCSPRSGDLSVYWYQQSLDQGLQFLIQYYNGEERAKGNILERFSAQQFPDLHSELNLSSLELGDSALYFCASSVAWGAHTQYFGPGTRLTVL.